Presented here are 12 T cell receptor beta chains from one specimen sequenced in a study of blood T cell repertoires in COVID-19. Only in-frame clones appear in the TCRdb table, and some are missing; sequencing was by immunoSEQ multiplex PCR. The sample shows 300,000 to 400,000 clones, 90% of them seen only once. Material for sequencing was PBMCs or T cells enriched from blood (not recorded which). The source is a man between 60 and 75 years old who had recovered from COVID-19.

J is TRBJ1-1 and V is TRBV5-1; D is unresolved. The CDR3 contains 14 residues. From germline, CDR1 is SGHRS and CDR2 YFSETQ. Trimming took off 0 bases at V and 2 bases at J, with 8 bases between the two ends. The DNA of the CDR3 is TGCGCCAGCAGCTTGGTTACAGTTAACACTGAAGCTTTCTTT. Translated, it gives CASSLVTVNTEAFF.

The chain employs TRBV19 and TRBJ1-2; D is perhaps TRBD1 (5 bases). CDR1 and CDR2 from the germline V gene are LNHDA and SQIVND (reference sequence). With 10 bases removed from V and 2 bases from J, the gap between germline ends came to 14 bases. This CDR3 region has 13 residues. CDR3 sequence: CATTWGPNYGYTF. The CDR3 DNA is TGTGCCACCACGTGGGGCCCAAACTATGGCTACACCTTC.

The V gene is TRBV5-1, the J gene TRBJ1-2; D remains ambiguous. Germline V gene sequence: CDR1 SGHRS, CDR2 YFSETQ. V lost 0 bases, J lost 4 bases, and 10 bases lay in between. This CDR3 has 14 amino acids. CDR3 nucleotide sequence: TGCGCCAGCAGCTTGGCGGCGGGGAGCTATGGCTACACCTTC. This translates into CASSLAAGSYGYTF.

The rearrangement uses TRBV4-2 and TRBJ1-3; tentatively, D is TRBD1 (6 bases). Trimming removed 1 base at V and 3 bases at J, with 10 bases between. The CDR3 runs to 15 residues. Germline values: CDR1 LGHNA, CDR2 YNFKEQ. CDR3 sequence: CASSQGGQLGNTIYF. Here the CDR3 DNA reads TGTGCCAGCAGCCAAGGGGGACAACTTGGAAACACCATATATTTT.

The chain employs TRBV18 and TRBJ2-7; 8 positions match TRBD2. The germline CDR1 and CDR2 sequences are KGHSH and LQKENI. The CDR3 is 14 amino acids. The J segment lost 5 bases and the V segment lost 3 bases, leaving 6 bases of the junction unmatched. The CDR3 here is CASSPQRGKHEQYF. CDR3 DNA sequence: TGTGCCAGCTCACCTCAGCGGGGGAAACACGAGCAGTACTTC.

Concerning this clone itself: Other DNA sequences in this sample translate to the same CDR3. This chain links TRBV18 with TRBJ2-1; D remains ambiguous. This CDR3 region has 11 residues. Germline V lookup: CDR1 KGHSH, CDR2 LQKENI. The V gene lost 3 bases and the J gene lost 7 bases, with 4 bases spanning the gap. CDR3 sequence (DNA): TGTGCCAGCTCACCCGGGAATGAGCAGTTCTTC. Translation gives CASSPGNEQFF. Variable domain in full (rest from reference TRBV18 and TRBJ2-1): NAGVMQNPRHLVRRRGQEARLRCSPMKGHSHVYWYRQLPEEGLKFMVYLQKENIIDESGMPKERFSAEFPKEGPSILRIQQVVRGDSAAYFCASSPGNEQFFGPGTRLTVL.

Here the CDR3 reads CASSQDLGQGADTQYF. CDR3 coding DNA: TGCGCCAGCAGCCAAGATCTAGGACAGGGAGCAGATACGCAGTATTTT. The chain couples TRBV4-3 to TRBJ2-3; 8 nucleotides agree with TRBD1. The CDR3 contains 16 residues. The V gene end was trimmed by 0 bases and the J gene end by 4 bases; junction bases not matched to a gene: 6. Germline CDR1 LGHNA, CDR2 YSLEER.

This chain joins TRBV12-3 or TRBV12-4 and TRBJ1-5; D gene unclear. The ends were cut back, 4 bases at V and 7 bases at J, with 5 bases in the middle. The CDR3 sequence is 11 residues long. As DNA, the CDR3 is TGTGCCAGCAGTTCCGGGCAGCCCCAGCATTTT. This encodes CASSSGQPQHF.

The V call is TRBV14, the J call TRBJ2-2; no firm D call. The germline V gene encodes CDR1 SGHDN and CDR2 FVKESK. Trimming took off 4 bases at V and 0 bases at J, with 9 bases between the two ends. The CDR3 sequence is 15 residues long. CDR3 region: CASSPTRTNTGELFF. The CDR3 DNA is TGTGCCAGCAGCCCGACACGGACGAACACCGGGGAGCTGTTTTTT.

The chain couples TRBV19 to TRBJ1-2, with unresolved D. Germline assignment: CDR1 LNHDA and CDR2 SQIVND (reference sequence). Trimming took off 4 bases at V and 0 bases at J, with 18 bases between the two ends. The CDR3 loop spans 17 amino acids. CDR3 in DNA: TGTGCCAGTAGTACCCCATCCTATAGCGGGCCTAACTATGGCTACACCTTC. Its protein product is CASSTPSYSGPNYGYTF.

The sample holds one count of this clone. The chain couples TRBV7-9 to TRBJ1-2, with TRBD1 matching 9 bases. This CDR3 spans 17 amino acids. V lost 0 bases to trimming and J lost 4 bases; unmatched junction nucleotides: 9. Germline lookup yields CDR1 SEHNR and CDR2 FQNEAQ (reference sequence). The CDR3 region has the DNA TGTGCCAGCAGCTTAGCGGCGTACCGGGACAGGGTCTATGGCTACACCTTC. This gives the protein CASSLAAYRDRVYGYTF.

This clone was seen a single time. This sequence joins TRBV2 and TRBJ1-2; TRBD1 matches at 9 bases. Germline CDR1 and CDR2: SNHLY and FYNNEI. This CDR3 region has 16 residues. V shed 9 bases, J shed 0 bases, and the junction held 11 bases outside the gene matches. CDR3: CARGTGKRQSNYGYTF. CDR3 DNA: TGTGCCAGGGGGACAGGGAAAAGGCAATCTAACTATGGCTACACCTTC.